This T cell receptor beta chain derives from a study of T-cell memory formation after mild COVID-19. Study-wide background: TCR clusters were largely donor specific. Regarding the study as a whole: The finding that pre-infection memory included some responding clones suggested that cross-reactive memory joined.

This clonotype was seen only a few times. Antigen specificity is unknown. TCRdb independently ran MiXCR on the 5' RACE reads; one entry per CDR3 protein. The table includes 350,000 to 500,000 distinct CDR3 sequences, more than 20% detected once. Germline V gene data show CDR1 as SGHNT and CDR2 as YYREEE (reference sequence). The trim removed 5 bases at V and 6 bases at J, leaving 11 bases unmatched. The CDR3 sequence is 15 residues long. The origin of this receptor is an adult woman who had mild COVID-19 (a few samples of this study predate the infection). Cell type and time point are not known. The rearrangement links TRBV5-4 to TRBJ2-7, with 10 bases fitting TRBD2. The sample consisted of PBMCs or a T cell subset sorted from them (not recorded which). In nucleotides, the CDR3 is TGTGCCAGCAGAGTCGGGACTAGCGACGGGTCCGAGCAGTACTTC. Its protein product is CASRVGTSDGSEQYF.